Listed below are T cell receptor beta chains from one sample, sequenced in a study of metastatic and nonmetastatic thyroid tumors. TCRdb re-clonotyped the PCR reads through MiXCR. There are around 19,000 clones in the sample; 16% occur only once, and around 9.3% lies in the top ten. The sequenced sample was tumor tissue. These TCRs come from a female donor with papillary thyroid cancer or a benign thyroid nodule (not recorded which). Some clones in this sample may be carry-over from other donors' samples. Each CDR3 is given with its conserved first and last residue. Fields, in order: J gene, V gene, CDR3 length, D gene, clone size, CDR3 DNA, CDR3 protein. A D gene is named only where the DNA matches it firmly. Not all rows give a size; the values are once, few, many and, for expanded clones, a class.

j_gene: TRBJ1-5; v_gene: TRBV2; len: 15; d_gene: NA; abundance: many; CDR3nt: TGTGCCAGCGACCGGTGGGGAGGGGGCAATCAGCCCCAGCATTTT; CDR3aa: CASDRWGGGNQPQHF
j_gene: TRBJ2-1; v_gene: TRBV5-1; len: 16; d_gene: TRBD2; abundance: many; CDR3nt: TGCGCCAGCAGTTCTGGGACTAGCGGGAGGTACAATGAGCAGTTCTTC; CDR3aa: CASSSGTSGRYNEQFF
j_gene: TRBJ2-2; v_gene: TRBV18; len: 11; d_gene: NA; abundance: many; CDR3nt: TGTGCCAGCTCACGCACAGGGGAGCTGTTTTTT; CDR3aa: CASSRTGELFF
j_gene: TRBJ2-1; v_gene: TRBV20-1; len: 14; d_gene: TRBD1; abundance: NA; CDR3nt: TGCAGTGCTAGGGAGCAGGGGGTGGACAATGAGCAGTTCTTC; CDR3aa: CSAREQGVDNEQFF
j_gene: TRBJ2-2; v_gene: TRBV28; len: 19; d_gene: NA; abundance: medium-sized; CDR3nt: TGTGCCAGCAGTCCAGGACAAGGTTTTCCCAGTACGAACACCGGGGAGCTGTTTTTT; CDR3aa: CASSPGQGFPSTNTGELFF
j_gene: TRBJ2-3; v_gene: TRBV6-2/TRBV6-3; len: 16; d_gene: NA; abundance: many; CDR3nt: TGTGCCAGCAGTTCCGGCAGTGGATGGTCCACAGATACGCAGTATTTT; CDR3aa: CASSSGSGWSTDTQYF
j_gene: TRBJ2-3; v_gene: TRBV19; len: 11; d_gene: NA; abundance: many; CDR3nt: TGTGCCAGTACTTTAAGAGATACGCAGTATTTT; CDR3aa: CASTLRDTQYF
j_gene: TRBJ1-1; v_gene: TRBV7-9; len: 12; d_gene: NA; abundance: many; CDR3nt: TGTGCCAGCAGTTTTAGGGCGACTGAAGCTTTCTTT; CDR3aa: CASSFRATEAFF
j_gene: TRBJ2-3; v_gene: TRBV5-1; len: 15; d_gene: NA; abundance: many; CDR3nt: TGCGCCAGCAGCTTGGCGCCTGCCACCACAGATACGCAGTATTTT; CDR3aa: CASSLAPATTDTQYF
j_gene: TRBJ1-1; v_gene: TRBV3-1; len: 12; d_gene: NA; abundance: many; CDR3nt: TGTGCCAGCAGCCAAGGCCAGGGTCGGCCTTTCTTT; CDR3aa: CASSQGQGRPFF
j_gene: TRBJ2-2; v_gene: TRBV7-3; len: 17; d_gene: TRBD2; abundance: many; CDR3nt: TGTGCCAGCAGCTTAAGGAGCGGGAGGGGACGGACCGGGGAGCTGTTTTTT; CDR3aa: CASSLRSGRGRTGELFF
j_gene: TRBJ2-7; v_gene: TRBV28; len: 14; d_gene: TRBD1; abundance: many; CDR3nt: TGTGCCAGCAGCCCACAGGGGAAGGACCGCGAGCAGTACTTC; CDR3aa: CASSPQGKDREQYF
j_gene: TRBJ2-1; v_gene: TRBV6-6; len: 13; d_gene: NA; abundance: NA; CDR3nt: TGTGCCAGCAGTTACTCTTTAGGCAATTGGCAGTTCTTC; CDR3aa: CASSYSLGNWQFF
j_gene: TRBJ2-7; v_gene: TRBV4-1; len: 13; d_gene: NA; abundance: many; CDR3nt: TGCGCCAGCAGCCGGGACGGTCCCTACGAGCAGTACTTC; CDR3aa: CASSRDGPYEQYF
j_gene: TRBJ2-3; v_gene: TRBV15; len: 14; d_gene: NA; abundance: few; CDR3nt: TGTGCCACCAAACGTGGTGGCCTTTCAGATACGCAGTATTTT; CDR3aa: CATKRGGLSDTQYF